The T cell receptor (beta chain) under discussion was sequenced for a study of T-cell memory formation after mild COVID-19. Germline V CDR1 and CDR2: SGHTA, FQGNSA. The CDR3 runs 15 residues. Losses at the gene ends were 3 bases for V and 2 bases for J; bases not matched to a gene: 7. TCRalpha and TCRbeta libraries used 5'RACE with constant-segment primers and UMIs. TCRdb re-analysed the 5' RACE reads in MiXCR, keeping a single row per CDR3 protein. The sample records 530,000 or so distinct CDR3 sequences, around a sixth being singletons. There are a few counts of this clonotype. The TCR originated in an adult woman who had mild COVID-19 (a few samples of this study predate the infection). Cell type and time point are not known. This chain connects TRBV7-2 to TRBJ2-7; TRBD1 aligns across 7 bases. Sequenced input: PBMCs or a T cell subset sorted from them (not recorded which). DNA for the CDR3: TGTGCCAGCAGCTTGGTGGAAGGGGGCGCCTACGAGCAGTACTTC. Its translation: CASSLVEGGAYEQYF. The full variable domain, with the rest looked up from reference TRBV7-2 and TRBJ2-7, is GAGVSQSPSNKVTEKGKDVELRCDPISGHTALYWYRQSLGQGLEFLIYFQGNSAPDKSGLPSDRFSAERTGGSVSTLTIQRTQQEDSAVYLCASSLVEGGAYEQYFGPGTRLTVT.